The 22 T cell receptor beta chains listed next were all sequenced from one sample in a study of blood T cell repertoires in COVID-19. This table comes from immunoSEQ multiplex PCR, and its TCRdb copy is limited to in-frame clones, with some not included. Of under 130,000 clones in the sample, about nine tenths were seen once. What was sequenced was peripheral blood. The receptors shown here come from a woman of 80 years or more in a cohort sampled during active COVID-19.

The chain employs TRBV5-1 and TRBJ2-1, with 8 bases identical to TRBD1. Germline V CDR1 and CDR2: SGHRS, YFSETQ. The V gene end was trimmed by 4 bases and the J gene end by 7 bases; junction bases not matched to a gene: 7. This CDR3 spans 14 amino acids. In nucleotides, the CDR3 is TGCGCCAGCAGCCAACAGGGGGGTGGGAATGAGCAGTTCTTC. Translated, it gives CASSQQGGGNEQFF.

V and J are TRBV27 and TRBJ2-5; 11 bases are shared with TRBD2. V trimming: 8 bases; J trimming: 4 bases; junction bases outside the gene matches: 15. The CDR3 has 17 residues. Looked up from germline, CDR1 is MNHEY and CDR2 is SMNVEV (reference sequence). CDR3 in DNA: TGTGCCAGCGGACTCGGGACTAGCGGACCCCTGGTAGAGACCCAGTACTTC. Protein: CASGLGTSGPLVETQYF.

The chain links TRBV11-2 to TRBJ2-1, with 10 bases matching TRBD2. Germline CDR1 and CDR2: SGHAT and FQNNGV. Trimming removed 4 bases from V and 8 bases from J; junction bases left unmatched: 8. The CDR3 has 15 residues. The CDR3, as DNA: TGTGCCAGCAGCTCGACTAGCGGGTACCTCTATGAGCAGTTCTTC. This gives the protein CASSSTSGYLYEQFF.

The chain uses TRBV6-5 and TRBJ1-2; TRBD1 matches 7 bases. J gave up 3 bases and V 3 bases, and 7 bases lay outside the gene matches. The length of the CDR3 is 15 residues. Looked up from germline, CDR1 is MNHEY and CDR2 is SVGAGI. As DNA, the CDR3 is TGTGCCAGCAGTTATGCAGGGGGGTTAGACTATGGCTACACCTTC. Encoded protein: CASSYAGGLDYGYTF.

The rearrangement joins TRBV13 to TRBJ2-5; D is perhaps TRBD2 (6 bases). Trimming pared 8 bases from V and 1 base from J, leaving 17 bases between. CDR1 and CDR2 from the germline V gene are PRHDT and FYEKMQ (reference sequence). The CDR3 spans 15 residues. This CDR3 reads CASRVHVAVQETQYF. In DNA, the CDR3 is TGTGCCAGCCGCGTCCATGTAGCGGTCCAAGAGACCCAGTACTTC.

This chain links TRBV6-5 with TRBJ1-1; 8 bases are a match to TRBD1. In germline, CDR1 is MNHEY, CDR2 SVGAGI. V gave up 0 bases and J gave up 13 bases; unmatched junction bases: 10. The CDR3 is 14 residues long. This CDR3 reads CASSYSAGGARGFF. The CDR3 DNA sequence: TGTGCCAGCAGTTACTCAGCAGGGGGCGCAAGGGGTTTCTTT.

This chain links TRBV4-2 with TRBJ2-1; 8 bases align to TRBD2. The CDR3 extends over 16 amino acids. V lost 0 bases to trimming and J lost 3 bases; unmatched junction nucleotides: 4. Per the germline V gene, CDR1 is LGHNA and CDR2 is YNFKEQ. The CDR3, as DNA: TGTGCCAGCAGCCAAGATCTGCTAGCGGGCTACAATGAGCAGTTCTTC. It yields the protein CASSQDLLAGYNEQFF.

The chain has TRBV3-1 (or the pseudogene TRBV3-2) and TRBJ2-6; D is ambiguous. V dropped 6 bases and J dropped 1 base, with 10 bases sitting between them. Germline V gene data show CDR1 as LGHDT and CDR2 as YNNKEL (reference sequence). The CDR3 is 15 residues long. The CDR3 nucleotides are TGTGCCAGCAGTTCTAAAAAGTCTGGGGCCAACGTCCTGACTTTC. Protein sequence: CASSSKKSGANVLTF.

The rearrangement links TRBV2 to TRBJ1-4; 7 bases fit TRBD1. Germline lookup yields CDR1 SNHLY and CDR2 FYNNEI. Germline trimming cut 5 bases from V and 7 bases from J; bases unmatched to any gene: 13. This CDR3 has 16 residues. In DNA, the CDR3 is TGTGCCAGCAGTTCCAGCCGGGAGGGGGCAGGTGAAAAACTGTTTTTT. This sequence encodes CASSSSREGAGEKLFF.

The CDR3 sequence: CASSLYRDSPYEQYF. CDR3 DNA: TGTGCCAGCAGTTTATACCGGGACAGCCCCTACGAGCAGTACTTC. The rearrangement links TRBV27 to TRBJ2-7; the match to TRBD1 covers 7 bases. J was trimmed by 2 bases and V by 1 base; bases with no gene match: 5. This CDR3 contains 15 residues. Germline CDR1 MNHEY, CDR2 SMNVEV (reference sequence).

The chain employs TRBV7-9 and TRBJ2-2; D not certain. The V end lost 4 bases, the J end lost 0 bases, and 12 bases lay between the germline ends. Germline CDR1 SEHNR, CDR2 FQNEAQ (reference sequence). The CDR3 has 16 amino acids. The CDR3 nucleotides are TGTGCCAGCAGCTCCCCAAGCGCCTCGAACACCGGGGAGCTGTTTTTT. It codes for CASSSPSASNTGELFF.

This chain joins TRBV5-1 and TRBJ1-6, with 7 bases that match TRBD1. CDR1 SGHRS and CDR2 YFSETQ come from the germline V gene. The V and J ends lost 4 bases and 7 bases, in that order; junction bases with no gene match: 5. The CDR3 runs to 14 residues. CDR3 in amino acids: CASSPGTENSPLHF. The CDR3 nucleotides read TGCGCCAGCAGCCCCGGGACAGAAAATTCACCCCTCCACTTT.

This clone was counted only a few times. The V gene is TRBV23-1, the J gene TRBJ1-2, with a possible D match to TRBD1 (5 bases). TRBV23-1 qualifies as an ORF whose function is uncertain. The length of the CDR3 is 12 residues. Trimming shortened V by 3 bases and J by 6 bases, and 8 bases separated the two germline ends. CDR3 DNA sequence: TGCGCCAGCAGTCAGGGGCTAAATGGCTACACCTTC. Protein: CASSQGLNGYTF.

J is TRBJ2-1 and V is TRBV7-2; possible D gene TRBD2, 6 bases. V lost 3 bases and J 9 bases, leaving 12 bases between the germline ends. The CDR3 consists of 13 residues. Germline loops: CDR1 SGHTA, CDR2 FQGNSA. CDR3 DNA sequence: TGTGCCAGCAGCTTCTCGGGACTGGTTGAGCAGTTCTTC. Translating gives CASSFSGLVEQFF.

This rearrangement joins TRBV11-3 to TRBJ2-7; 10 bases fit TRBD1. There are 13 residues in the CDR3. The V segment lost 5 bases and the J segment 3 bases; nucleotides outside the gene matches: 1. Germline CDR1 SGHNT, CDR2 YENEEA. DNA of the CDR3: TGTGCCAGCAGCGGGGACAGGGGCTACGAGCAGTACTTC. This codes for CASSGDRGYEQYF. Based on the CDR3 plus reference TRBV11-3 and TRBJ2-7, the full variable domain is EAGVVQSPRYKIIEKKQPVAFWCNPISGHNTLYWYLQNLGQGPELLIRYENEEAVDDSQLPKDRFSAERLKGVDSTLKIQPAELGDSAVYLCASSGDRGYEQYFGPGTRLTVT.

This chain uses TRBV15 with TRBJ2-2; 8 bases align to TRBD1. V dropped 1 base and J dropped 4; count of bases not matched to a gene: 14. Germline V gives CDR1 LNHNV, CDR2 YYDKDF (reference sequence). The CDR3 is made up of 19 amino acids. This CDR3 is CATSRVGQAIGRGTGELFF. Here the CDR3 DNA reads TGTGCCACCAGCAGAGTGGGACAGGCAATCGGTAGGGGCACCGGGGAGCTGTTTTTT.

The V gene is TRBV5-1, the J gene TRBJ2-1, with 8 positions matching TRBD1. Germline V lookup: CDR1 SGHRS, CDR2 YFSETQ. The CDR3 runs to 15 residues. V gave up 0 bases and J gave up 4 bases; unmatched junction bases: 3. CDR3 sequence (DNA): TGCGCCAGCAGCTTGGGACAGGGGATATACAATGAGCAGTTCTTC. It codes for CASSLGQGIYNEQFF.

The chain has TRBV10-3 and TRBJ1-1; no clear D. The CDR3 extends over 14 amino acids. V was clipped by 6 bases and J by 0 bases, with 11 bases between them. The germline V gene has CDR1 ENHRY and CDR2 SYGVKD. The DNA of the CDR3 is TGTGCCATCAGGGAGGACCAGGTGAACACTGAAGCTTTCTTT. Amino acids: CAIREDQVNTEAFF.

The chain couples TRBV7-3 to TRBJ1-6; no definite D call. Trimming stripped 3 bases from V and 5 bases from J, with 11 bases between. The CDR3 spans 15 residues. CDR1 SGHTA and CDR2 FQGTGA come from the germline V gene. CDR3 in amino acids: CASSFGGGNNSPLHF. CDR3 nucleotides: TGTGCCAGCAGCTTCGGAGGAGGGAATAATTCACCCCTCCACTTT.

The chain has TRBV19 and TRBJ1-4; D is ambiguous. The CDR3 has 14 amino acids. V was pared by 4 bases and J by 4 bases, with 10 bases between. Germline V gene lookup returns CDR1 LNHDA and CDR2 SQIVND (reference sequence). CDR3 DNA sequence: TGTGCCAGTAGTAACCGGGTCCTTAATGAAAAACTGTTTTTT. Translated: CASSNRVLNEKLFF.

DNA for the CDR3: TGTGCCATCTCCAATGGCGGTGAAGCTTTCTTT. It yields the protein CAISNGGEAFF. V is TRBV10-3 and J is TRBJ1-1, with D hard to call. Trimming removed 8 bases at V and 7 bases at J, with 11 bases between. CDR1 and CDR2 (germline): ENHRY, SYGVKD. The CDR3 is 11 amino acids.

The table lists this clone with many counts. This rearrangement joins TRBV5-1 to TRBJ1-2; maybe TRBD1 (6 bases). Germline V gene sequence: CDR1 SGHRS, CDR2 YFSETQ. CDR3 length: 14 residues. Trimming stripped 4 bases from V and 8 bases from J, with 18 bases between. The CDR3 protein is CASSPHRETGGYTF. CDR3 sequence (DNA): TGCGCCAGCAGCCCGCACAGGGAGACGGGGGGCTACACCTTC.